This T cell receptor (beta chain) appears in the sequencing data of a study of T cells in Graves' hyperthyroidism and ophthalmopathy (dated by TCRdb to between 2018 and 2021). Turning to the overall study: Peripheral blood was sampled at the time of initial diagnosis, prior to any treatment. To identify distinguishing TCR V-J signatures, a discovery cohort of 100 patients was used, comprising approximately 40 with Graves' ophthalmopathy and around 60 with stable Graves' hyperthyroidism. Prospective prediction of ophthalmopathy was tested in an independent validation cohort consisting of fewer than 20 hyperthyroidism patients and more than 15 patients who later progressed to ophthalmopathy. For training and testing, the 100 patients in the discovery cohort were randomly divided in a 7:3 ratio. In about 6 Graves' hyperthyroidism patients, the study also compared T-cell repertoires from thyroid tissue with T-cell repertoires from blood. After sampling, hyperthyroidism patients received methimazole starting at 30 mg daily, and ophthalmopathy patients received high-dose intravenous methylprednisolone. The paper reports TCR Vbeta CDR3 sequencing of 135 peripheral blood samples: 40 to 45 ophthalmopathy, over 70 hyperthyroidism and some 17 progressor patients.

TCR beta CDR3 regions were amplified from RNA transcripts. The first round of RT-PCR for the TCR CDR3 was performed with the HTBI primer set and the Qiagen OneStep RT-PCR kit. Libraries were constructed in a second round of multiplex PCR, after which size selection and purification were carried out. Libraries were sequenced paired-end with 100 bp reads on an Illumina HiSeq2000. The published analysis was carried out like this. SOAPnuke was used to process the raw data, removing reads that contained adapters or uncalled bases, had a mean Phred below 15, or lacked an exact match to the constant primer or identifier. High-quality paired reads were merged using COPE v1.2.5, and each unique nucleotide sequence was defined as a clonotype. Clonotypes were aligned to IMGT TRBV, TRBD and TRBJ reference segments using MiTCR v1.1. Only V-J combinations with frequency above 0.0001, covering 99% to 99.2% of repertoires, were analysed. The TCS score was defined as the ratio of F50 (clonal expansion) to E x V (chaos), calculated using BLOSUM62-based TCRdist between CDR3 peptides within each V-J. Welch's t-statistics and random forest reduced approximately 520 V-J features to roughly 13, which were used in a naive Bayes classifier (R e1071). The Morisita-Horn index was used to measure how similar the thyroid and blood repertoires were. TCRdb reworked the public reads: Q25 trimming with fastp, MiXCR clone assembly, productive beta chains retained. Rows with one shared CDR3 protein collapse into an entry with the most common genes and DNA. V and J calls and clone size were set by TCRdb, not the authors. Across this sample there are 700,000 to 950,000 distinct CDR3 sequences, with roughly 32% seen only once. Jointly, the top ten make up 31% of the sample.

A patient counted as having stable Graves' hyperthyroidism if no progression to ophthalmopathy occurred over 18 months of follow-up. The hyperthyroidism patients were between 18 and 65 years old and newly diagnosed, with a disease duration of less than 2 months. Patients with uncontrolled infections, other autoimmune diseases, pregnancy or lactation were excluded. Diagnoses were based on clinical symptoms, serum thyroxine and TRAb, thyroid ultrasound and orbital computed tomography. PBMCs were isolated from about 10 ml of fresh peripheral blood by Ficoll-Paque density gradient centrifugation. Trizol reagent was used to extract total RNA, and RNA quality was then checked on an Agilent 2100 Bioanalyzer. Per the germline V gene (reference sequence), DFQATT is the CDR1 and SNEGSKA is the CDR2. Including the terminal cysteine and phenylalanine, the CDR3 comprises 16 residues. The entry retains the CDR3 DNA only, 48 bases that are in frame from base 1. Relative to germline, V is missing 4 bases and J is missing 4 bases, with 6 bases of the junction outside any gene match.

To note about this clonotype: Its antigen is still unknown. No clone much larger than this one lies a single base away; base qualities are absent.

General conclusions and limits of the study: A model built on a 13 V-J signature distinguished ophthalmopathy from stable hyperthyroidism, reaching around 87% sensitivity and 81.08% specificity in cross-validation and 80%/75% in testing. Blood samples also contained most of the expanded thyroid clonotypes (frequency above 0.001), which suggests that blood repertoires may reflect thyroid immune responses. In validation, the model predicted progression to ophthalmopathy a median of roughly 6.2 months before onset, with about 64% sensitivity and about 72% specificity. Sample size was not statistically predetermined, and investigators were not blinded to group allocation.

The sequence was obtained from a woman in her forties with Graves' hyperthyroidism. This chain joins TRBV20-1 to TRBJ2-5; 16 middle bases align to TRBD2. The sample was blood. The DNA reads TGCAGTGCTACCGGGACTAGCGGGAGGGCTCGAGAGACCCAGTACTTC. This codes for CSATGTSGRARETQYF.